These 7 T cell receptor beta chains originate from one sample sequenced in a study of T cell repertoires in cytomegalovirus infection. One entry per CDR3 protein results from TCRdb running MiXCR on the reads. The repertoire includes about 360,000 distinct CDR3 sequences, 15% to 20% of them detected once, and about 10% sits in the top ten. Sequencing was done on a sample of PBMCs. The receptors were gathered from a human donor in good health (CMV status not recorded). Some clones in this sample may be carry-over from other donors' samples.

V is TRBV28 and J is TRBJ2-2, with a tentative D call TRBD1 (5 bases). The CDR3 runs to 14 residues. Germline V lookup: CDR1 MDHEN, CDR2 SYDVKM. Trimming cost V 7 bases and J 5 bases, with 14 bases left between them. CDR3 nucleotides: TGTGCCAGCACCGAAGACAGTAGTACCGGGGAGCTGTTTTTT. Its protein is CASTEDSSTGELFF.

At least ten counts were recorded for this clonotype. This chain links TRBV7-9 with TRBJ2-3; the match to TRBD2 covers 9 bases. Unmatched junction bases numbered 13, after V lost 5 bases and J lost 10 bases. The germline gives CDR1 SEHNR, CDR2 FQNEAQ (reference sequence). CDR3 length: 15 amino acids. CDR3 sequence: CASSPGSSTSGSQYF. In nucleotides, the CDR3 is TGTGCCAGCAGCCCTGGTTCATCGACTAGCGGCTCGCAGTATTTT.

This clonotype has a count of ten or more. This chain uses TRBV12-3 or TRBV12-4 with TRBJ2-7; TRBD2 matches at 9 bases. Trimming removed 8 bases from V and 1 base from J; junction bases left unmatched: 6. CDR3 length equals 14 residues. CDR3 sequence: CASGWAGGSYEQYF. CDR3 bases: TGTGCCAGCGGATGGGCGGGAGGGTCCTACGAGCAGTACTTC.

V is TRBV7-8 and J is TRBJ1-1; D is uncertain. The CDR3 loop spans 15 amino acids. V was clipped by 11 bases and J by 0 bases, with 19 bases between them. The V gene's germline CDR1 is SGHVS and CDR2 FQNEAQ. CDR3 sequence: CAARARGAMNTEAFF. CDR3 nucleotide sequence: TGTGCCGCCCGAGCACGCGGAGCAATGAACACTGAAGCTTTCTTT.

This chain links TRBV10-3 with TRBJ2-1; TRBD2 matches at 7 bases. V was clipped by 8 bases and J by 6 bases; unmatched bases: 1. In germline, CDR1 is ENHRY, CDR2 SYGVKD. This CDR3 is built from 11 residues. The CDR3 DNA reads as TGTGCCATCGCTAGCGGCAATGAGCAGTTCTTC. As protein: CAIASGNEQFF.

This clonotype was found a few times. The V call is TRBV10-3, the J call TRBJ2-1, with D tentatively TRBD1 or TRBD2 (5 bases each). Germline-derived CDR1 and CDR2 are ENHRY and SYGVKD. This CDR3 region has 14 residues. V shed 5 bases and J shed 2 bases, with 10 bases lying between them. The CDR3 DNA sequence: TGTGCCATCAGTCAAGGGACCACCTACAATGAGCAGTTCTTC. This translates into CAISQGTTYNEQFF.

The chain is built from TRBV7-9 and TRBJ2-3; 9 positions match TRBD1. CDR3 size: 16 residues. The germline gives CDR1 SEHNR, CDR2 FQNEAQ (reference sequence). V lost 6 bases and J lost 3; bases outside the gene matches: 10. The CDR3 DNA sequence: TGTGCCAGCAGGATACCGGGACAGGGTGGAACAGATACGCAGTATTTT. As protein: CASRIPGQGGTDTQYF.